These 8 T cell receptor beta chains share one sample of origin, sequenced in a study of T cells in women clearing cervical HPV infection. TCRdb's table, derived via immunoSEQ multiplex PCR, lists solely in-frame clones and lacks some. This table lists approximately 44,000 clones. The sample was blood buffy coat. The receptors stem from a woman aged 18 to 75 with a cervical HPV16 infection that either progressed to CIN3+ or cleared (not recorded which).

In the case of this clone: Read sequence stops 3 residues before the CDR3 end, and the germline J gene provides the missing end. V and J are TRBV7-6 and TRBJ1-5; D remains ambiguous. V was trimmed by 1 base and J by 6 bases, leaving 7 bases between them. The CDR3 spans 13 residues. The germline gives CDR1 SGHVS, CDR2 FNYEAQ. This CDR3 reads CASSLEAFQPQHF. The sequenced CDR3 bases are TGTGCCAGCAGCTTAGAGGCATTTCAGCCC.

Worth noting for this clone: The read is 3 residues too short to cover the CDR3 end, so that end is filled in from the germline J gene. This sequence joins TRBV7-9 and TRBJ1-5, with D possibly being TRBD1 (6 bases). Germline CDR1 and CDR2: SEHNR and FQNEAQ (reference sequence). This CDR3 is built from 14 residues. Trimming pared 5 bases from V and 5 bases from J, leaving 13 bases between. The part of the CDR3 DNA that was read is TGTGCCAGCAGCACCGACAGGCGCTATCAGCCC. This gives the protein CASSTDRRYQP. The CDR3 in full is CASSTDRRYQPQHF. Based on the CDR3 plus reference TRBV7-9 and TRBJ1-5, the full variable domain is DTGVSQNPRHKITKRGQNVTFRCDPISEHNRLYWYRQTLGQGPEFLTYFQNEAQLEKSRLLSDRFSAERPKGSFSTLEIQRTEQGDSAMYLCASSTDRRYQPQHFGDGTRLSIL.

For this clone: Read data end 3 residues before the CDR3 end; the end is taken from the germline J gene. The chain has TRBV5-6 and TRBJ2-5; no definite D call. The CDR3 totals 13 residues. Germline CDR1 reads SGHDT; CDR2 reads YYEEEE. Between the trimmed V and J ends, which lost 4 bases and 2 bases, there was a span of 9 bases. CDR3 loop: CASSPRLQETQYF. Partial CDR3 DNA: TGTGCCAGCAGCCCTAGATTACAAGAGACC.

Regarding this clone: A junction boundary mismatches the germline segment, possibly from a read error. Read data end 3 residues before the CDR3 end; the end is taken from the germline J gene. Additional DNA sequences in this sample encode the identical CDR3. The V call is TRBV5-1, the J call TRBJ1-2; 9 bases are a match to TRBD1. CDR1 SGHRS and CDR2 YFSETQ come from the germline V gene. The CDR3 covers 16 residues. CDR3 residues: CASSLGGQGANYGYTF. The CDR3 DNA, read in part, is TGCGCCAGCAGTTTGGGGGGACAGGGCGCTAACTATGGC. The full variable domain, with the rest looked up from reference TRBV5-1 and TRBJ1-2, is KAGVTQTPRYLIKTRGQQVTLSCSPISGHRSVSWYQQTPGQGLQFLFEYFSETQRNKGNFPGRFSGRQFSNSRSEMNVSTLELGDSALYLCASSLGGQGANYGYTFGSGTRLTVV.

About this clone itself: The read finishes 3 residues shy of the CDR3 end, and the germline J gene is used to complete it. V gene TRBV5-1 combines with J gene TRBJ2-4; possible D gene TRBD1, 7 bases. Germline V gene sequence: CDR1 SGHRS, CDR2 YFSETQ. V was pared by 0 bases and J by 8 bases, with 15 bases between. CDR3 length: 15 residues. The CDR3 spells CASSLAAGQLDIQYF. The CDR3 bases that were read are TGCGCCAGCAGCTTGGCCGCGGGACAGCTAGACATT.

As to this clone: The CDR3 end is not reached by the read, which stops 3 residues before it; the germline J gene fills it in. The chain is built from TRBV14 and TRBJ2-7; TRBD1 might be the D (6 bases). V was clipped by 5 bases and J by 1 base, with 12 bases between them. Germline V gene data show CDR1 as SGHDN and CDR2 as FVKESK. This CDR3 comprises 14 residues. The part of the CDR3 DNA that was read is TGTGCCAGCAGCAGAGGCACAGGGTCCTACGAG. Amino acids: CASSRGTGSYE. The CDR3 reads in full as CASSRGTGSYEQYF.

The CDR3 region is CASSRDRDMNTEAFF. CDR3 bases read: TGTGCCAGCAGTCGGGACAGGGACATGAACACTGAA. The rearrangement uses TRBV2 and TRBJ1-1; 9 positions match TRBD1. The read falls 3 residues short of the CDR3 end, and the missing part is taken from the germline J gene. The ends lost 5 bases at V and 0 bases at J; junction bases unmatched: 4. CDR3 length: 15 residues. Germline assignment: CDR1 SNHLY and CDR2 FYNNEI.

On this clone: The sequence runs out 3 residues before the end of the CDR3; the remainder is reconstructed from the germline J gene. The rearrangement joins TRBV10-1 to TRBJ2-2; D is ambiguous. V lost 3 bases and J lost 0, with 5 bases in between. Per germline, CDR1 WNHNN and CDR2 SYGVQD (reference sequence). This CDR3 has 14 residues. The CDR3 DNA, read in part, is TGCGCCAGCAGTGACCCAGCGAACACCGGGGAG. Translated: CASSDPANTGE. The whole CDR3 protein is CASSDPANTGELFF.